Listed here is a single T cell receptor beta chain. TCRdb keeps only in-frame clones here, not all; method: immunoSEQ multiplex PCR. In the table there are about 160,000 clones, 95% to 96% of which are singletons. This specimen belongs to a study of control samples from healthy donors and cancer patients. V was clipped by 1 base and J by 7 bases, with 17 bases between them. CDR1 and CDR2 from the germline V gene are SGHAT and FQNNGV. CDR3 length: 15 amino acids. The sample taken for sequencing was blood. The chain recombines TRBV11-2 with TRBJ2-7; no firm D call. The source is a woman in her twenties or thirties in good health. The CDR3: CASSLVSESSWEQYF. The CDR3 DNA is TGTGCCAGCAGCTTAGTAAGCGAATCGTCCTGGGAGCAGTACTTC.